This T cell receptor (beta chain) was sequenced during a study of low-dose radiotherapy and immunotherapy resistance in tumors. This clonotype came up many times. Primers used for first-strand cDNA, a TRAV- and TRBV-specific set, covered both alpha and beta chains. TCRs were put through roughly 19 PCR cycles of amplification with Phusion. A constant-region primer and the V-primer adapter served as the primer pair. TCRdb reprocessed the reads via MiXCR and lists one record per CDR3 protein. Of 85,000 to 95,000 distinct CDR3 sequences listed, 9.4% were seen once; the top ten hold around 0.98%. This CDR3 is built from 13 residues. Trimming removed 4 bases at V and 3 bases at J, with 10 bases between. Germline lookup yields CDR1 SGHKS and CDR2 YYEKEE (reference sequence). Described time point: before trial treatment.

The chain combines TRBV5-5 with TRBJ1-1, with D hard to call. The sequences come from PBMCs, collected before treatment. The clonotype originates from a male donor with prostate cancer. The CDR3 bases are TGTGCCAGCAGCAGAGGACGGGACACTGAAGCTTTCTTT. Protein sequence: CASSRGRDTEAFF.